This TCR beta chain was captured in a study of cytomegalovirus exposure and HLA in healthy donors. Study overall: Of the donors genotyped, about 410 in all, 65% to 90% fell in the Caucasian-associated ancestry cluster. Study-wide findings and caveats: In a later analysis, TCR beta V- and J-gene trimming was associated with a missense DCLRE1C variant. Specific recognition of CMV antigens was confirmed in vitro for a few chains (all CMV-associated). A further, later analysis showed that HLA-associated TCR beta chains (compared with equally common others) were more clonally expanded.

Concerning this clone: Its antigen is not identified.

The CDR3 spans 17 residues. The V segment lost 0 bases and the J segment 2 bases; nucleotides outside the gene matches: 6. In germline, CDR1 is GTSNPN, CDR2 SVGIG (reference sequence). PCR primers comprised 60 Vbeta and 13 Jbeta primers. Measured with immunoSEQ multiplex PCR; TCRdb has only the in-frame clones, and not every one. The sample has about 160,000 clones; approximately 80% are singletons. The rearrangement joins TRBV30 to TRBJ2-5; 13 bases agree with TRBD2. The source material was PBMCs. The sequence was collected from a young man in good health and CMV-seronegative. CDR3 sequence: CAWSVGLAGPRQETQYF. The CDR3 DNA reads as TGTGCCTGGAGTGTGGGACTAGCGGGACCCCGACAAGAGACCCAGTACTTC.